Each of the 30 T cell receptor beta chains below was sequenced from the same sample in a study of CD8+ T cells in alopecia areata. It was cDNA, reverse transcribed from extracted RNA, that served as the sequencing template. Libraries were prepared by immunoSEQ multiplex PCR; TCRdb keeps only in-frame clonotypes and omits some of them. The sample contains some 150,000 clones, approximately 52% of which appear only once. Treatment specified: oral pan-JAK inhibitor, 5-10 mg twice daily. Sequencing used CD4+ T cells sorted from blood, obtained at approximately week 55, from a patient treated with tofacitinib. The receptors stem from a human donor with alopecia areata.

CDR3 protein: CASSWKWQPQHF. The CDR3 DNA sequence: TGTGCCAGCAGTTGGAAGTGGCAGCCCCAGCATTTT. V is TRBV28 and J is TRBJ1-5, with D uncertain. The CDR3 totals 12 residues. Deletions cut 4 bases from V and 7 bases from J, with 8 bases between. Germline assignment: CDR1 MDHEN and CDR2 SYDVKM.

The chain recombines TRBV2 with TRBJ2-1; 13 bases are a match to TRBD2. CDR3 length equals 15 residues. The germline gives CDR1 SNHLY, CDR2 FYNNEI. V shed 3 bases, J shed 7 bases, and the junction held 3 bases outside the gene matches. CDR3 residues: CASSEGTSGVNEQFF. DNA of the CDR3: TGTGCCAGCAGTGAGGGGACTAGCGGGGTTAATGAGCAGTTCTTC.

In this sample, this clone turned up a few times. This chain joins TRBV10-3 and TRBJ2-5, with 9 bases fitting TRBD1. Germline V gives CDR1 ENHRY, CDR2 SYGVKD. The CDR3 covers 13 residues. J lost 13 bases, V lost 3 bases, and 9 bases had no gene match. The CDR3 here is CAISDRDRDSPYF. DNA for the CDR3: TGTGCCATCAGTGATCGGGACAGGGACAGTCCGTACTTC.

The chain employs TRBV29-1 and TRBJ2-5; 7 bases map to TRBD1. The germline gives CDR1 SQVTM, CDR2 ANQGSEA. The CDR3 sequence is 13 residues long. J gave up 5 bases and V 3 bases, and 6 bases lay outside the gene matches. In DNA, the CDR3 is TGCAGCGTTGATGGGGCAGGGGGTGAGACCCAGTACTTC. Translation gives CSVDGAGGETQYF.

This clone was observed a few times. The V call is TRBV5-1, the J call TRBJ2-5; 9 nucleotides align to TRBD1. This CDR3 is built from 14 residues. J was trimmed by 5 bases and V by 4 bases; bases with no gene match: 6. Per germline, CDR1 SGHRS and CDR2 YFSETQ. The CDR3 loop is CASSGRTGEETQYF. The CDR3 nucleotides are TGCGCCAGCAGCGGGCGGACAGGGGAGGAGACCCAGTACTTC.

The chain uses TRBV15 and TRBJ1-1; 7 bases line up with TRBD1. CDR3 length: 16 amino acids. J was trimmed by 0 bases and V by 2 bases; bases with no gene match: 6. Germline assignment: CDR1 LNHNV and CDR2 YYDKDF (reference sequence). The CDR3 coding sequence is TGTGCCACCAGCAGAAGGACAGGCCTTATGAACACTGAAGCTTTCTTT. Amino acids: CATSRRTGLMNTEAFF.

This sequence joins TRBV6-5 and TRBJ2-7, with TRBD1 identical over 8 bases. The CDR3 covers 14 residues. The V segment lost 5 bases and the J segment 5 bases; nucleotides outside the gene matches: 8. Per the germline V gene, CDR1 is MNHEY and CDR2 is SVGAGI. The CDR3 loop reads CASSRQGAIHEQYF. The CDR3 DNA reads as TGTGCCAGCAGTAGGCAGGGGGCGATCCACGAGCAGTACTTC.

The V gene is TRBV7-9, the J gene TRBJ1-2, with D uncertain. The CDR3 consists of 14 residues. The germline gives CDR1 SEHNR, CDR2 FQNEAQ (reference sequence). Trimming left V 4 bases short and J 2 bases short, with 11 bases between. CDR3 nucleotide sequence: TGTGCCAGCAGCTCTAGACTTGGGAACTATGGCTACACCTTC. Protein product: CASSSRLGNYGYTF.

This clone occurred once. J is TRBJ1-5 and V is TRBV6-1; D not certain. The CDR3 covers 15 residues. V lost 3 bases, J lost 4 bases, and 13 bases lay in between. CDR1 and CDR2 (germline): MNHNS, SASEGT. The CDR3 loop is CASSDNQGPNQPQHF. CDR3 bases: TGTGCCAGCAGTGATAACCAAGGCCCAAATCAGCCCCAGCATTTT.

The rearrangement links TRBV15 to TRBJ1-2; D unclear. CDR3 length: 15 amino acids. The V gene's germline CDR1 is LNHNV and CDR2 YYDKDF (reference sequence). Trimming removed 3 bases at V and 2 bases at J, with 13 bases between. The CDR3 bases are TGTGCCACCAGCAGGGAGGCAGGCTTGAACTATGGCTACACCTTC. This gives the protein CATSREAGLNYGYTF. Supplemented by reference TRBV15 and TRBJ1-2, the full variable domain reads DAMVIQNPRYQVTQFGKPVTLSCSQTLNHNVMYWYQQKSSQAPKLLFHYYDKDFNNEADTPDNFQSRRPNTSFCFLDIRSPGLGDTAMYLCATSREAGLNYGYTFGSGTRLTVV.

This chain links TRBV6-1 with TRBJ1-5, with D perhaps TRBD1 (6 bases). The CDR3 contains 15 residues. V was shortened by 4 bases and J by 1 base, with 11 bases between the two germline ends. Germline V gene lookup returns CDR1 MNHNS and CDR2 SASEGT. CDR3 residues: CASSVPGASNQPQHF. CDR3 bases: TGTGCCAGCAGTGTCCCGGGGGCGAGCAATCAGCCCCAGCATTTT.

This rearrangement joins TRBV15 to TRBJ2-5, with 8 bases that match TRBD1. Unmatched junction bases numbered 10, after V lost 6 bases and J lost 4 bases. The germline V gene encodes CDR1 LNHNV and CDR2 YYDKDF (reference sequence). The CDR3 contains 15 residues. CDR3 sequence: CATRAPRGQGETQYF. The DNA of the CDR3 is TGTGCCACCAGAGCCCCAAGAGGACAGGGAGAGACCCAGTACTTC.

The chain carries TRBV29-1 and TRBJ2-4, with D uncertain. Germline V gene data show CDR1 as SQVTM and CDR2 as ANQGSEA. V was pared by 5 bases and J by 0 bases, with 8 bases between. The CDR3 consists of 13 residues. The CDR3 DNA is TGCAGCGTTATCTTACAAGCCAAAAACATTCAGTACTTC. Amino acids: CSVILQAKNIQYF. The variable domain in full, completed from reference TRBV29-1 and TRBJ2-4, reads SAVISQKPSRDICQRGTSLTIQCQVDSQVTMMFWYRQQPGQSLTLIATANQGSEATYESGFVIDKFPISRPNLTFSTLTVSNMSPEDSSIYLCSVILQAKNIQYFGAGTRLSVL.

V is TRBV27 and J is TRBJ2-1, with 9 bases lining up with TRBD1. This CDR3 region has 15 residues. Losses at the gene ends were 4 bases for V and 3 bases for J; bases not matched to a gene: 4. Germline-derived CDR1 and CDR2 are MNHEY and SMNVEV (reference sequence). In DNA form, the CDR3 reads TGTGCCAGCAGTTCCGGGACAGGGAACTACAATGAGCAGTTCTTC. Amino acids: CASSSGTGNYNEQFF.

This chain connects TRBV5-6 to TRBJ2-6, with D unclear. V was pared by 2 bases and J by 0 bases, with 3 bases between. The CDR3 length is 14 residues. Germline V gene data show CDR1 as SGHDT and CDR2 as YYEEEE. CDR3 sequence: CASSFDSGANVLTF. The DNA of the CDR3 is TGTGCCAGCAGCTTCGACTCTGGGGCCAACGTCCTGACTTTC.

The chain combines TRBV30 with TRBJ1-3, with a weak D call TRBD1 (6 bases). Germline assignment: CDR1 GTSNPN and CDR2 SVGIG (reference sequence). This CDR3 contains 15 residues. V lost 0 bases, J lost 8 bases, and 17 bases lay in between. CDR3 DNA: TGTGCCTGGAGTGTAACCCTACAGGGTGGGGACACCATATATTTT. Its protein is CAWSVTLQGGDTIYF. Together with reference TRBV30 and TRBJ1-3, the CDR3 gives the full variable domain: SQTIHQWPATLVQPVGSPLSLECTVEGTSNPNLYWYRQAAGRGLQLLFYSVGIGQISSEVPQNLSASRPQDRQFILSSKKLLLSDSGFYLCAWSVTLQGGDTIYFGEGSWLTVV.

The chain couples TRBV11-2 to TRBJ2-5; D is possibly TRBD1 (5 bases). CDR3 length equals 14 residues. V was cut by 5 bases and J by 2 bases, with 12 bases left in between. Germline V gene lookup returns CDR1 SGHAT and CDR2 FQNNGV. The CDR3 loop is CASSKWTKQETQYF. The CDR3 region has the DNA TGTGCCAGCAGCAAATGGACAAAACAAGAGACCCAGTACTTC.

In its sample, this clone was seen a few times. V and J are TRBV7-2 and TRBJ2-3; weak D call: TRBD2 (5 bases). There are 12 residues in the CDR3. Trimming shortened V by 2 bases and J by 10 bases, and 10 bases separated the two germline ends. Germline V CDR1 and CDR2: SGHTA, FQGNSA. The CDR3 sequence: CASSLTEGAQYF. The DNA for the CDR3 is TGTGCCAGCAGCTTAACCGAGGGTGCGCAGTATTTT.

This rearrangement joins TRBV29-1 to TRBJ2-7, with D unresolved. The CDR3 extends over 12 amino acids. V dropped 4 bases and J dropped 0 bases, with 7 bases sitting between them. Germline V gives CDR1 SQVTM, CDR2 ANQGSEA. The CDR3 reads CSVARDSYEQYF. The CDR3 nucleotides are TGCAGCGTTGCAAGGGACTCCTACGAGCAGTACTTC.

The chain is built from TRBV7-9 and TRBJ1-1; no clear D gene. The germline V gene has CDR1 SEHNR and CDR2 FQNEAQ (reference sequence). The CDR3 extends over 12 amino acids. With 8 bases removed from V and 3 bases from J, the gap between germline ends came to 10 bases. The CDR3 coding sequence is TGTGCCAGCGGGGTGAGGGACACTGAAGCTTTCTTT. Translation gives CASGVRDTEAFF.

In this sample, this clone turned up a few times. J is TRBJ2-1 and V is TRBV5-1; TRBD2 aligns across 9 bases. This CDR3 region has 16 residues. V lost 4 bases and J lost 6; bases outside the gene matches: 11. CDR1 SGHRS and CDR2 YFSETQ come from the germline V gene. CDR3 DNA sequence: TGCGCCAGCAGCCCCGGTCCCGTTAGCGGGGGCAATGAGCAGTTCTTC. Protein product: CASSPGPVSGGNEQFF.

J is TRBJ2-3 and V is TRBV29-1; 10 bases are shared with TRBD2. This CDR3 contains 16 residues. Germline CDR1 and CDR2: SQVTM and ANQGSEA. Trimming cost V 3 bases and J 6 bases; bases outside gene matches: 12. As DNA, the CDR3 is TGCAGCGTTGATGCGAGGTTAGGGACTAGCGACGATACGCAGTATTTT. As protein: CSVDARLGTSDDTQYF.

V usage is TRBV4-2 and J usage is TRBJ1-6, with 7 bases that match TRBD1. V shed 0 bases, J shed 7 bases, and the junction held 3 bases outside the gene matches. The CDR3 is made up of 15 amino acids. Germline V CDR1 and CDR2: LGHNA, YNFKEQ. The CDR3 spells CASSQDQGVNSPLHF. CDR3 nucleotide sequence: TGTGCCAGCAGCCAAGATCAGGGGGTGAATTCACCCCTCCACTTT.

The chain combines TRBV30 with TRBJ1-2; D unclear. Trimming removed 4 bases from V and 2 bases from J, with 11 bases in between. This CDR3 contains 13 residues. Germline-derived CDR1 and CDR2 are GTSNPN and SVGIG (reference sequence). The chain's CDR3 is CAWMPAANYGYTF. The CDR3 bases are TGTGCCTGGATGCCGGCAGCGAACTATGGCTACACCTTC.

This clone was seen more than once but under ten times. This sequence joins TRBV30 and TRBJ1-1; perhaps TRBD1 as D (6 bases). CDR1 and CDR2 from the germline V gene are GTSNPN and SVGIG (reference sequence). The CDR3 is 14 amino acids. The V gene lost 0 bases and the J gene lost 2 bases, with 10 bases spanning the gap. The CDR3 protein is CAWSVGDTNTEAFF. CDR3 in DNA: TGTGCCTGGAGTGTAGGGGACACAAACACTGAAGCTTTCTTT.

The chain employs TRBV29-1 and TRBJ2-3; 13 positions agree with TRBD2. This CDR3 is built from 17 residues. Germline assignment: CDR1 SQVTM and CDR2 ANQGSEA. V was pared by 4 bases and J by 2 bases, with 9 bases of the junction left unmatched. In DNA form, the CDR3 reads TGCAGCGTTGTTACGGGACTAGCGGGGCGACCCACAGATACGCAGTATTTT. As protein: CSVVTGLAGRPTDTQYF.

This rearrangement joins TRBV11-2 to TRBJ2-7; TRBD1 agrees at 10 bases. This CDR3 comprises 16 residues. CDR1 and CDR2 (germline): SGHAT, FQNNGV. Trimming removed 1 base from V and 0 bases from J; junction bases left unmatched: 3. The CDR3 region is CASSLGGTGDSYEQYF. The CDR3 coding sequence is TGTGCCAGCAGCTTAGGGGGGACAGGGGACTCCTACGAGCAGTACTTC.

The table lists this clone with a count of one. The chain has TRBV18 and TRBJ1-1; D unclear. Germline V lookup: CDR1 KGHSH, CDR2 LQKENI. Deletions cut 4 bases from V and 5 bases from J, with 11 bases between. This CDR3 has 13 amino acids. The CDR3 DNA reads TGTGCCAGCTCACAGAAGGAGGAGACTGAAGCTTTCTTT. As protein: CASSQKEETEAFF.

The J gene is TRBJ2-3, the V gene TRBV4-2, with D possibly being TRBD1 (8 bases). The ends were cut back, 4 bases at V and 0 bases at J, with 17 bases in the middle. This CDR3 contains 17 residues. Per the germline V gene, CDR1 is LGHNA and CDR2 is YNFKEQ. CDR3 sequence: CASSLGQGGGSTDTQYF. The CDR3, as DNA: TGTGCCAGCAGCCTCGGACAGGGAGGGGGTAGCACAGATACGCAGTATTTT.

V is TRBV5-1 and J is TRBJ1-5; unclear D gene. CDR3 length equals 16 residues. Trimming removed 4 bases from V and 2 bases from J, with 16 bases in between. Germline values: CDR1 SGHRS, CDR2 YFSETQ. The CDR3 reads CASSPSPSYGNQPQHF. The CDR3 nucleotides read TGCGCCAGCAGCCCGAGCCCCAGCTATGGCAATCAGCCCCAGCATTTT.